The 31 T cell receptor beta chains below all came from one sample that was sequenced in a study of response to subunit inactivated influenza vaccine. MiXCR was run by TCRdb on the RT-PCR reads, yielding one entry per CDR3 protein. The data hold some 520,000 distinct CDR3 sequences, with approximately 16% observed a single time. The source material was CD4+ T cells sorted from PBMCs, sampled about 24 months after vaccination. Source of these receptors: a man aged 45 to 70 who received an inactivated influenza vaccine.

A few counts support this clonotype. The chain links TRBV6-1 to TRBJ2-7, with D tentatively TRBD2 (6 bases). With 5 bases removed from V and 5 bases from J, the gap between germline ends came to 19 bases. From germline, CDR1 is MNHNS and CDR2 SASEGT. CDR3 length: 15 residues. Here the CDR3 DNA reads TGTGCCAGCAGTCAAAAGGCGGGGCAGACCGACGAGCAGTACTTC. Residues: CASSQKAGQTDEQYF.

This clonotype was seen a few times. This chain joins TRBV2 and TRBJ1-2; possible D gene TRBD1, 6 bases. V lost 6 bases and J lost 0, with 17 bases in between. Germline V gene sequence: CDR1 SNHLY, CDR2 FYNNEI. The CDR3 loop spans 16 amino acids. CDR3 sequence: CASRRLRDISNYGYTF. For the CDR3, the DNA is TGTGCCAGCAGAAGATTACGGGACATATCTAACTATGGCTACACCTTC. The full variable domain, rest sourced from reference TRBV2 and TRBJ1-2, is EPEVTQTPSHQVTQMGQEVILRCVPISNHLYFYWYRQILGQKVEFLVSFYNNEISEKSEIFDDQFSVERPDGSNFTLKIRSTKLEDSAMYFCASRRLRDISNYGYTFGSGTRLTVV.

This rearrangement joins TRBV10-1 to TRBJ2-7, with D hard to call. V gave up 4 bases and J gave up 5 bases, with 15 bases separating them. The CDR3 runs 14 residues. Germline assignment: CDR1 WNHNN and CDR2 SYGVQD (reference sequence). CDR3 in DNA: TGCGCCAGCAGTGGGACCCTCAAGCCTCACGAGCAGTACTTC. This gives the protein CASSGTLKPHEQYF.

This chain links TRBV15 with TRBJ1-1; unclear D gene. This CDR3 region has 12 residues. Germline V gives CDR1 LNHNV, CDR2 YYDKDF (reference sequence). Trimming pared 5 bases from V and 5 bases from J, leaving 9 bases between. The CDR3 is CATSGRWTEAFF. The CDR3 DNA reads TGTGCCACCAGCGGGCGGTGGACTGAAGCTTTCTTT.

The V call is TRBV12-3 or TRBV12-4, the J call TRBJ2-7; D tentatively reads TRBD1 or TRBD2 (5 bases each). With 1 base removed from V and 3 bases from J, the gap between germline ends came to 16 bases. The CDR3 length is 16 residues. The CDR3 region is CASSLGSGTVSYEQYF. In nucleotides, the CDR3 is TGTGCCAGCAGTTTAGGGTCTGGGACGGTGAGCTACGAGCAGTACTTC.

This clonotype was picked up a small number of times. This sequence joins TRBV7-2 and TRBJ2-3; possibly TRBD1 for D (5 bases). Germline-derived CDR1 and CDR2 are SGHTA and FQGNSA. Deletions cut 1 base from V and 6 bases from J, with 14 bases between. This CDR3 comprises 15 residues. The CDR3 is CASSLGGGMRDTQYF. CDR3 in DNA: TGTGCCAGCAGCTTAGGGGGCGGTATGCGGGATACGCAGTATTTT.

The chain has TRBV24-1 and TRBJ2-5; 9 bases line up with TRBD2. Trimming took 4 bases from V and 5 from J; bases not matched to a gene: 10. In germline, CDR1 is KGHDR, CDR2 SFDVKD. This CDR3 is 16 amino acids long. For the CDR3, the DNA is TGTGCCACCAGTGACCCTTCGGGACTAGCTCGCGAGACCCAGTACTTC. Amino acid sequence: CATSDPSGLARETQYF.

Remarks on this clonotype: A much larger clonotype is one base distant, so this may be a read error. The chain has TRBV12-3 or TRBV12-4 and TRBJ1-1, with D tentatively TRBD1 (6 bases). V was cut by 5 bases and J by 6 bases, with 16 bases left in between. The CDR3 is made up of 14 amino acids. The CDR3, as DNA: TGTGCCAGCAGTCTCATCGGGACACCTCCTGAAGCTTTCTTT. This encodes CASSLIGTPPEAFF.

This clonotype appeared a few times. The chain uses TRBV4-3 and TRBJ1-1; no firm D call. The length of the CDR3 is 15 residues. CDR1 and CDR2 from the germline V gene are LGHNA and YSLEER. Trimming took off 4 bases at V and 4 bases at J, with 16 bases between the two ends. In nucleotides, the CDR3 is TGCGCCAGCAGCCTTTTAGGGCCCCGGGGCACTGAAGCTTTCTTT. Its protein is CASSLLGPRGTEAFF.

To note about this clonotype: The CDR3 ends on some other residue instead of the conserved phenylalanine or tryptophan, so this is likely a read error. The rearrangement joins TRBV12-3 or TRBV12-4 to TRBJ2-5, with D possibly TRBD1 on 6 matching bases. V lost 1 base and J lost 4, with 16 bases in between. The CDR3 is made up of 16 amino acids. CDR3: CASSLVRGIGGETQYY. The CDR3, as DNA: TGTGCCAGCAGTTTAGTCCGGGGAATAGGGGGAGAGACCCAGTACTAC.

A few counts support this clonotype. The J gene is TRBJ2-7, the V gene TRBV28, with 8 nucleotides matching TRBD1. This CDR3 contains 15 residues. Looked up from germline, CDR1 is MDHEN and CDR2 is SYDVKM. V lost 5 bases and J lost 3; bases outside the gene matches: 9. CDR3 in amino acids: CASSTWGTGGYEQYF. DNA of the CDR3: TGTGCCAGCAGTACTTGGGGAACAGGGGGCTACGAGCAGTACTTC.

The table lists this clonotype with a few counts. This chain joins TRBV6-2 or TRBV6-3 and TRBJ1-1; D gene ambiguous. Germline V gives CDR1 MNHEY, CDR2 SVGEGT. V lost 2 bases, J lost 3 bases, and 7 bases lay in between. There are 13 residues in the CDR3. The CDR3 here is CASSYGQDTEAFF. The CDR3 DNA is TGTGCCAGCAGTTACGGGCAGGACACTGAAGCTTTCTTT.

This clonotype was seen at least ten times. The CDR3 sequence is CSAKGGSGRIETQYF. DNA for the CDR3: TGCAGTGCTAAAGGGGGCAGCGGGAGAATAGAGACCCAGTACTTC. This rearrangement joins TRBV20-1 to TRBJ2-5, with TRBD2 as a possible D gene (8 bases). This CDR3 has 15 amino acids. Germline assignment: CDR1 DFQATT and CDR2 SNEGSKA (reference sequence). With 4 bases removed from V and 4 bases from J, the gap between germline ends came to 19 bases.

The V and J genes are TRBV4-1 and TRBJ2-5; perhaps TRBD2 as D (7 bases). Germline CDR1 and CDR2: MGHRA and YSYEKL. V gave up 6 bases and J gave up 2 bases, with 16 bases separating them. There are 15 residues in the CDR3. In nucleotides, the CDR3 is TGCGCCAGCAGAAGTGGGCGGGGGCATCAAGAGACCCAGTACTTC. Amino acid sequence: CASRSGRGHQETQYF.

The chain couples TRBV20-1 to TRBJ2-1; a weak D match, TRBD1 (6 bases). Germline values: CDR1 DFQATT, CDR2 SNEGSKA (reference sequence). V lost 0 bases to trimming and J lost 3 bases, with 12 bases between them. This CDR3 contains 15 residues. CDR3 region: CSAREPDRDYNEQFF. The DNA of the CDR3 is TGCAGTGCTAGAGAACCGGACAGAGACTACAATGAGCAGTTCTTC.

This clonotype has just a few counts. The chain uses TRBV10-3 and TRBJ2-2; weak D call: TRBD2 (5 bases). Per the germline V gene, CDR1 is ENHRY and CDR2 is SYGVKD. The CDR3 totals 15 residues. Deletions cut 5 bases from V and 5 bases from J, with 15 bases between. The CDR3 region has the DNA TGTGCCATCAGTCCCGCTAGCCCAAAAACCGGGGAGCTGTTTTTT. It translates to CAISPASPKTGELFF.

This clonotype was found a few times. The V and J genes are TRBV28 and TRBJ1-1, with D maybe TRBD1 (5 bases). The CDR3 is 12 amino acids. V was shortened by 6 bases and J by 6 bases, with 11 bases between the two germline ends. Per the germline V gene, CDR1 is MDHEN and CDR2 is SYDVKM. CDR3 in DNA: TGTGCCAGCAGGACTCAGGGCCCTGAAGCTTTCTTT. This encodes CASRTQGPEAFF. Based on the CDR3 plus reference TRBV28 and TRBJ1-1, the full variable domain is DVKVTQSSRYLVKRTGEKVFLECVQDMDHENMFWYRQDPGLGLRLIYFSYDVKMKEKGDIPEGYSVSREKKERFSLILESASTNQTSMYLCASRTQGPEAFFGQGTRLTVV.

This clonotype was found a few times. V is TRBV9 and J is TRBJ1-6, with D perhaps matching TRBD1 (5 bases). CDR3 length: 16 amino acids. CDR1 and CDR2 (germline): SGDLS, YYNGEE. Trimming took 1 base from V and 7 from J, leaving 15 bases between them. DNA of the CDR3: TGTGCCAGCAGCGTAACCCCGGACAAATTCAATTCACCCCTCCACTTT. It specifies CASSVTPDKFNSPLHF. Drawing the rest from reference TRBV9 and TRBJ1-6, the complete variable domain is DSGVTQTPKHLITATGQRVTLRCSPRSGDLSVYWYQQSLDQGLQFLIQYYNGEERAKGNILERFSAQQFPDLHSELNLSSLELGDSALYFCASSVTPDKFNSPLHFGNGTRLTVT.

This clonotype has just a few counts. This chain links TRBV20-1 with TRBJ2-5, with D possibly being TRBD1 or TRBD2 (5 bases each). The V gene's germline CDR1 is DFQATT and CDR2 SNEGSKA (reference sequence). This CDR3 comprises 12 residues. The V and J ends lost 2 bases and 2 bases respectively, with 6 bases between them. The CDR3 loop is CSARWGQETQYF. DNA of the CDR3: TGCAGTGCTAGATGGGGGCAAGAGACCCAGTACTTC.

This clonotype has only a few counts. The chain links TRBV10-3 to TRBJ1-2; TRBD1 is a possible D gene (6 bases). The CDR3 contains 13 residues. Germline V gene data show CDR1 as ENHRY and CDR2 as SYGVKD. Trimming took 5 bases from V and 4 from J, leaving 11 bases between them. This chain's CDR3 is CAISHRVVYGYTF. The DNA for the CDR3 is TGTGCCATCAGTCACAGGGTCGTCTATGGCTACACCTTC.

Many counts were recorded for this clonotype. J is TRBJ2-7 and V is TRBV12-3 or TRBV12-4, with D possibly being TRBD1 (5 bases). V was clipped by 6 bases and J by 3 bases, with 12 bases between them. The CDR3 is made up of 13 amino acids. The CDR3 spells CASSTLDIYEQYF. As DNA, the CDR3 is TGTGCCAGCAGCACCCTGGACATCTACGAGCAGTACTTC.

There are a few counts of this clonotype. This rearrangement joins TRBV4-1 to TRBJ2-7, with D perhaps matching TRBD1 or TRBD2 (5 bases each). The CDR3 runs to 13 residues. V dropped 1 base and J dropped 3 bases, with 7 bases sitting between them. Germline values: CDR1 MGHRA, CDR2 YSYEKL. The CDR3 loop is CASSQGGYYEQYF. CDR3 in DNA: TGCGCCAGCAGCCAAGGGGGGTACTACGAGCAGTACTTC.

The chain combines TRBV2 with TRBJ1-1; D gene unclear. Between the trimmed V and J ends, which lost 6 bases and 1 base, there was a span of 12 bases. Germline CDR1 reads SNHLY; CDR2 reads FYNNEI. The CDR3 runs to 14 residues. CDR3 bases: TGTGCCAGCAGATTATCCGGGCCGAACACTGAAGCTTTCTTT. Translating gives CASRLSGPNTEAFF.

This clonotype was observed a few times. V and J are TRBV20-1 and TRBJ2-7; D possibly corresponds to TRBD1 (6 bases). V was trimmed by 6 bases and J by 11 bases, leaving 20 bases between them. Germline lookup yields CDR1 DFQATT and CDR2 SNEGSKA (reference sequence). The CDR3 covers 12 residues. The CDR3 loop is CSAMNRDTKEYF. The CDR3 bases are TGCAGTGCAATGAACCGGGACACCAAGGAGTACTTC.

The genes are TRBV5-1 and TRBJ2-7; tentative D call: TRBD2 (5 bases). The CDR3 sequence is 14 residues long. From germline, CDR1 is SGHRS and CDR2 YFSETQ. V lost 4 bases to trimming and J lost 0 bases, with 11 bases between them. The CDR3 nucleotides read TGCGCCAGCAGCCACGGACTGCCCTCCTACGAGCAGTACTTC. Its protein product is CASSHGLPSYEQYF.

The gene calls are TRBV4-3 and TRBJ2-1; D may be TRBD2 (6 bases). Germline V gives CDR1 LGHNA, CDR2 YSLEER. This CDR3 spans 19 amino acids. With 0 bases removed from V and 0 bases from J, the gap between germline ends came to 18 bases. CDR3 amino acids: CASSQDPGGSGSSYNEQFF. The CDR3 DNA reads as TGCGCCAGCAGCCAAGATCCCGGGGGTAGCGGAAGCTCCTACAATGAGCAGTTCTTC.

Turning to this clonotype: Compared with germline, one end of the junction differs, possibly owing to a read error. The rearrangement links TRBV15 to TRBJ2-7, with a weak D call TRBD2 (6 bases). The length of the CDR3 is 16 residues. Per germline, CDR1 LNHNV and CDR2 YYDKDF (reference sequence). The CDR3 DNA follows: TGTGCCACCGGCAGAGATCTTGGCGGGACCCCCTACGAGCAGTACTTC. This sequence encodes CATGRDLGGTPYEQYF.

The rearrangement uses TRBV12-3 or TRBV12-4 and TRBJ2-2; 8 bases match TRBD2. The V gene end was trimmed by 2 bases and the J gene end by 0 bases; junction bases not matched to a gene: 2. The CDR3 contains 16 residues. The chain's CDR3 is CASSLISGANTGELFF. Written as DNA, the CDR3 is TGTGCCAGCAGTTTAATTAGCGGGGCGAACACCGGGGAGCTGTTTTTT.

This clonotype was observed a few times. This sequence joins TRBV28 and TRBJ1-3; D remains unclear. Germline V gene data show CDR1 as MDHEN and CDR2 as SYDVKM. V dropped 5 bases and J dropped 1 base, with 12 bases sitting between them. The length of the CDR3 is 15 residues. The CDR3 DNA reads TGTGCCAGCAGTCGACCCACGATATCTGGAAACACCATATATTTT. Its protein is CASSRPTISGNTIYF.

V is TRBV7-2 and J is TRBJ2-7; D gene ambiguous. Per the germline V gene, CDR1 is SGHTA and CDR2 is FQGNSA. V lost 5 bases and J 2 bases, leaving 10 bases between the germline ends. There are 13 residues in the CDR3. Here the CDR3 DNA reads TGTGCCAGCAGCGCAACCACAGCCTACGAGCAGTACTTC. Translation: CASSATTAYEQYF.

This clonotype was recorded many times. The gene calls are TRBV12-3 or TRBV12-4 and TRBJ2-3; D not certain. Trimming shortened V by 1 base and J by 2 bases, and 7 bases separated the two germline ends. The CDR3 spans 14 residues. The CDR3 coding sequence is TGTGCCAGCAGTTTAGGGTCAGACACAGATACGCAGTATTTT. Its protein is CASSLGSDTDTQYF.